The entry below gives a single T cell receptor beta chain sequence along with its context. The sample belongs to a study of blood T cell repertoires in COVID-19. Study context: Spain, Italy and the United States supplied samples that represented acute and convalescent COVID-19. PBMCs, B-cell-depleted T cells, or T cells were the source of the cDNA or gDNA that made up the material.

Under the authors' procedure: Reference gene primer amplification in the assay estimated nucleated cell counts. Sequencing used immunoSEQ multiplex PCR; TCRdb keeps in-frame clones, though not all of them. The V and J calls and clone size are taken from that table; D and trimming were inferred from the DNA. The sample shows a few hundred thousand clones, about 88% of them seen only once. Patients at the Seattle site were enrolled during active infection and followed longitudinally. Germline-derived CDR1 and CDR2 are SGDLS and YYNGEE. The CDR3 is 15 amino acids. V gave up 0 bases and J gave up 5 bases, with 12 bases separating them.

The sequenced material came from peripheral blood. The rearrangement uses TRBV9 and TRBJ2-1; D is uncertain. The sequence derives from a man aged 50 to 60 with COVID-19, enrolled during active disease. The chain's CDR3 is CASSVAASNNNEQFF. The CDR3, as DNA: TGTGCCAGCAGCGTAGCGGCTAGTAATAACAATGAGCAGTTCTTC. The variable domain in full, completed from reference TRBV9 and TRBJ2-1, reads DSGVTQTPKHLITATGQRVTLRCSPRSGDLSVYWYQQSLDQGLQFLIQYYNGEERAKGNILERFSAQQFPDLHSELNLSSLELGDSALYFCASSVAASNNNEQFFGPGTRLTVL.